This T cell receptor (beta chain) appears in the sequencing data of a study of blood T cell repertoires in COVID-19. About the research overall: The analysed material was cDNA or gDNA that came from T cells, B-cell-depleted T cells, or PBMCs.

The assay was immunoSEQ multiplex PCR, and TCRdb's table has in-frame clones only and misses some. The sample yields some 150,000 clones, roughly three quarters seen once. Germline V gives CDR1 MNHEY, CDR2 SVGAGI. CDR3 length equals 15 residues. V lost 6 bases, J lost 6 bases, and 8 bases stayed unmatched. This clone was seen a handful of times. The receptor was derived from a woman between 70 and 85 years old with COVID-19, enrolled during active disease. The chain employs TRBV6-5 and TRBJ1-6; 7 bases match TRBD1. Sequencing was carried out using peripheral blood. The CDR3 nucleotides read TGTGCCAGCAGGCTACAGGGGATGACTAATTCACCCCTCCACTTT. Residues: CASRLQGMTNSPLHF.